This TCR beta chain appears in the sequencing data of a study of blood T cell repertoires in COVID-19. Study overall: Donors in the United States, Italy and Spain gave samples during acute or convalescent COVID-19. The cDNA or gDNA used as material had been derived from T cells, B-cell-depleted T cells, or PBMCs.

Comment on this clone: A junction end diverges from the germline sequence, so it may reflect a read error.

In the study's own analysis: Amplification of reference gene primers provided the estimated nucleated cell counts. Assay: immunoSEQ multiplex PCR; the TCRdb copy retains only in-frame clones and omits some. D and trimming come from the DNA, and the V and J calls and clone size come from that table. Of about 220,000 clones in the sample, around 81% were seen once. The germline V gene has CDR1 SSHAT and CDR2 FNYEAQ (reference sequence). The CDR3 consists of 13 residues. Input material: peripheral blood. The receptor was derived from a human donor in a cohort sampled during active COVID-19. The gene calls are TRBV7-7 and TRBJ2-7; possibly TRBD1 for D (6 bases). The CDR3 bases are TGTGCTAGCAGCACGAATTACAGGGACGAGCAGTACTTC. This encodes CASSTNYRDEQYF.